The sequence of this TCR beta chain was determined in a study of PD-1 blockade in classical Hodgkin lymphoma. TCRdb's table, derived via immunoSEQ multiplex PCR, lists solely in-frame clones and lacks some. This table holds more than 140,000 clones, nearly 80% found once. CDR1 SGHDT and CDR2 YYEEEE come from the germline V gene. V lost 4 bases and J lost 6; bases outside the gene matches: 14. There are 17 residues in the CDR3. About this clone: What it binds is unknown.

All patients experienced relapse after autologous stem cell transplantation, and brentuximab vedotin exposure was variable. Study-wide results and limits: Newly diagnosed patients reportedly had lower baseline TCR diversity than healthy donors. Complete responders showed a baseline diversity that resembled the diversity of newly diagnosed patients. No one has yet defined what causes the repertoire differences, which may be disease activity or prior therapy. CD4+ TCR diversity climbed significantly by C4D1, unlike CD8+ TCR diversity.

This sequence joins TRBV5-6 and TRBJ2-4; the match to TRBD2 covers 9 bases. Sequenced here: peripheral blood mononuclear cells (PBMCs), sampled before the second cycle of nivolumab. The receptor was derived from a human donor with classical Hodgkin lymphoma. The CDR3 DNA reads TGTGCCAGCAGCGGCACCGGGACTAGCTTGAGGAGAAACATTCAGTACTTC. Amino acids: CASSGTGTSLRRNIQYF.